This TCR beta chain was documented in a study of blood T cell repertoires in COVID-19. The assay was immunoSEQ multiplex PCR, and TCRdb's table has in-frame clones only and misses some. The table shows about 240,000 clones, with 85% to 90% occurring only once. J lost 2 bases, V lost 6 bases, and 5 bases had no gene match. This CDR3 is built from 14 residues. Germline-derived CDR1 and CDR2 are MNHEY and SVGAGI. The receptor's source is a woman between 65 and 79 years old with active or convalescent COVID-19. The rearrangement uses TRBV6-5 and TRBJ2-7, with 9 bases lining up with TRBD2. Sequencing was done on a sample of peripheral blood. The CDR3 DNA sequence: TGTGCCAGCAGGATAGCGGGGGAAACCTACGAGCAGTACTTC. This encodes CASRIAGETYEQYF.